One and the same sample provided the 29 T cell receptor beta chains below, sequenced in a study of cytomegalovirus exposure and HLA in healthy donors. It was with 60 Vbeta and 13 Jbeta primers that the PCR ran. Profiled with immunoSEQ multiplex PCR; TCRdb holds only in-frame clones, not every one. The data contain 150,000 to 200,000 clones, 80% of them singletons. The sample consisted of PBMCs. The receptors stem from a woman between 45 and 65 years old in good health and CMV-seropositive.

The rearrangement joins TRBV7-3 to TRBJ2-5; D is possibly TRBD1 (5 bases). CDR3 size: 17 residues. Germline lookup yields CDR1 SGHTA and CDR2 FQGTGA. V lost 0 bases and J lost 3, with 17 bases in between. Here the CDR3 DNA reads TGTGCCAGCAGCTTAACATCAACCCCAGGGATCGAAGAGACCCAGTACTTC. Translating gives CASSLTSTPGIEETQYF.

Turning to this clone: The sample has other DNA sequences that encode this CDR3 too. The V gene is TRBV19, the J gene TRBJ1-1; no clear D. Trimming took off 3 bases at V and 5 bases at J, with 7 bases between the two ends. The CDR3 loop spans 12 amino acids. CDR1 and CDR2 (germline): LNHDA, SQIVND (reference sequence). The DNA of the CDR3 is TGTGCCAGTAGTATTCGGGGTACTGAAGCTTTCTTT. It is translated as CASSIRGTEAFF.

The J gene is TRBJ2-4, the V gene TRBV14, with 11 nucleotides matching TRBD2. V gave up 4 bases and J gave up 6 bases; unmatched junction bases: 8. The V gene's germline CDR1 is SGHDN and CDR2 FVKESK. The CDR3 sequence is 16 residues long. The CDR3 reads CASSPRLAGPSNIQYF. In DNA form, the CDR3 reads TGTGCCAGCAGCCCCAGACTAGCGGGGCCTTCAAACATTCAGTACTTC.

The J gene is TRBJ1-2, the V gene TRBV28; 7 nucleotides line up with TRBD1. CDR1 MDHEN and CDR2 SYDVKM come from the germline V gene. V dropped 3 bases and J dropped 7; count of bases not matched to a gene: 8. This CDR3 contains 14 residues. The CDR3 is CASSFVRGKGGYTF. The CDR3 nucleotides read TGTGCCAGCAGTTTCGTCAGGGGGAAGGGTGGCTACACCTTC.

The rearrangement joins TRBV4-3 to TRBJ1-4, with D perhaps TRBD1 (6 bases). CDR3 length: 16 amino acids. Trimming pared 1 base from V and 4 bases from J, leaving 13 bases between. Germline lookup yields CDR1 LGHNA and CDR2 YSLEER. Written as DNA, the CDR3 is TGCGCCAGCAGCCAAGGTGTAAGGACAGTTAATGAAAAACTGTTTTTT. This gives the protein CASSQGVRTVNEKLFF.

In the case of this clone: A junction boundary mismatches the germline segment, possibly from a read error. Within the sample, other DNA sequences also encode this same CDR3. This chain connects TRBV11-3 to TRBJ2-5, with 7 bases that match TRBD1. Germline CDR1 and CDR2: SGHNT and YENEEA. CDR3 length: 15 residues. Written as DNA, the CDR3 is TGTGCTAGCAGCACACGGACAGGCCGAGGGGAGACCCAGTACTTC. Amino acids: CASSTRTGRGETQYF.

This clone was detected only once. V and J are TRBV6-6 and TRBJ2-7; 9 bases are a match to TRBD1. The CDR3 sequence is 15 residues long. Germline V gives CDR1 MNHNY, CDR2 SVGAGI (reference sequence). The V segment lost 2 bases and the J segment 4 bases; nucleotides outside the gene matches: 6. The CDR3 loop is CASSYRTGQGYEQYF. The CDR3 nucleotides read TGTGCCAGCAGTTACCGGACGGGACAGGGTTACGAGCAGTACTTC.

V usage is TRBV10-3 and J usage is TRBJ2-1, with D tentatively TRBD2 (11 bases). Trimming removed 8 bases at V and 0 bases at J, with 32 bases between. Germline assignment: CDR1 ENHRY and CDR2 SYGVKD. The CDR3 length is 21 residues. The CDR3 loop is CAIGTGAGLAGKLSSYNEQFF. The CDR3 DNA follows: TGTGCCATCGGGACAGGGGCAGGACTAGCGGGCAAGCTCAGCTCCTACAATGAGCAGTTCTTC.

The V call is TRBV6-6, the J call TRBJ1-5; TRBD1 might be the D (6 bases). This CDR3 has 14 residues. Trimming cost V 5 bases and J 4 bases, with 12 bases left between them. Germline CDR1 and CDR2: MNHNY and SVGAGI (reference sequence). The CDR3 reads CASSPGTTNQPQHF. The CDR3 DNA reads TGTGCCAGCAGTCCCGGGACAACTAATCAGCCCCAGCATTTT.

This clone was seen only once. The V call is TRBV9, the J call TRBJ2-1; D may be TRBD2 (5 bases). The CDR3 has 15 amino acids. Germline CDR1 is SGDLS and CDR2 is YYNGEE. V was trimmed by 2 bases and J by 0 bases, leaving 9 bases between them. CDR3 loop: CASSVWGDSYNEQFF. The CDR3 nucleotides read TGTGCCAGCAGCGTTTGGGGAGACTCCTACAATGAGCAGTTCTTC.

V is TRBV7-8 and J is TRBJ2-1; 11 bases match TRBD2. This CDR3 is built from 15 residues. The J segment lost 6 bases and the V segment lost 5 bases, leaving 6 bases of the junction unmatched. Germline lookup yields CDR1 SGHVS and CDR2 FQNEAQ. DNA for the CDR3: TGTGCCAGCAGCGTGGGACTAGCGGAGATCAATGAGCAGTTCTTC. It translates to CASSVGLAEINEQFF.

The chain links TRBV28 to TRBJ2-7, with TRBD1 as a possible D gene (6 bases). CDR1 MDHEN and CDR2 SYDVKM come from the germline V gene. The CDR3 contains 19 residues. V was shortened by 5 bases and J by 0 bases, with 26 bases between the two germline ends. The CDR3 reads CASSGPGHLESGSSYEQYF. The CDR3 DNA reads TGTGCCAGCAGTGGTCCGGGACACCTGGAATCGGGCAGCTCCTACGAGCAGTACTTC.

CDR3 DNA sequence: TGTGCCAGCAGTTGGGGGACTAGCGGGATAGTCAATGAGCAGTTCTTC. Residues: CASSWGTSGIVNEQFF. This chain links TRBV27 with TRBJ2-1; 13 bases align to TRBD2. Germline V lookup: CDR1 MNHEY, CDR2 SMNVEV (reference sequence). The CDR3 loop spans 16 amino acids. V shed 4 bases and J 6 bases; nucleotides not matched to a gene: 6.

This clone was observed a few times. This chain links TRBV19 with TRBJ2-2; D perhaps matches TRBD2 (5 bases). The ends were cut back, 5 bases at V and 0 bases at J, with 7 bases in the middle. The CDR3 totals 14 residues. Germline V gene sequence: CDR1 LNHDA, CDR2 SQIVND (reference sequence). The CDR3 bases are TGTGCCAGTAGTTGGAGGACGAACACCGGGGAGCTGTTTTTT. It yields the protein CASSWRTNTGELFF.

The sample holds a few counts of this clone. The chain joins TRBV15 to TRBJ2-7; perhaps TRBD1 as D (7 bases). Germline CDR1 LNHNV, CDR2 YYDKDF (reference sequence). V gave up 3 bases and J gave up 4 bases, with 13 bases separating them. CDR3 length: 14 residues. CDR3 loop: CATSSAGQNYEQYF. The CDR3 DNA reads TGTGCCACCAGCAGCGCGGGACAGAATTACGAGCAGTACTTC.

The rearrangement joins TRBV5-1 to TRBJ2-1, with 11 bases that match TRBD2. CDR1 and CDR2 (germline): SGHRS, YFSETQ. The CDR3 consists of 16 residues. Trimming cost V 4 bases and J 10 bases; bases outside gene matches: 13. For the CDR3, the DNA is TGCGCCAGCAGCCAACTACTAGCGGGAGAAGCGGAGGAGCAGTTCTTC. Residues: CASSQLLAGEAEEQFF.

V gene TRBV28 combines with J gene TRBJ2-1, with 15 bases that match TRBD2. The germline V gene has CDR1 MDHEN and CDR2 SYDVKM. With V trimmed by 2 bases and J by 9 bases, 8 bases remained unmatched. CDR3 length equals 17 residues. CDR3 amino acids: CASSLTGLAGGPGEQFF. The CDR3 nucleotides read TGTGCCAGCAGTTTAACAGGACTAGCGGGAGGGCCGGGTGAGCAGTTCTTC. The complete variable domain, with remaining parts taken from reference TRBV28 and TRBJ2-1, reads DVKVTQSSRYLVKRTGEKVFLECVQDMDHENMFWYRQDPGLGLRLIYFSYDVKMKEKGDIPEGYSVSREKKERFSLILESASTNQTSMYLCASSLTGLAGGPGEQFFGPGTRLTVL.

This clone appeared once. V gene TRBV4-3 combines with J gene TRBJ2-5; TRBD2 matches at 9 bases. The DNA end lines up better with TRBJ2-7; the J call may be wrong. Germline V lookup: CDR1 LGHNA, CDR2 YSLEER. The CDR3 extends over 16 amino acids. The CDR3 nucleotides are TGCGCCAGCAGCCAATTAGGGGTAGCGGGAGTGCACGAGCAGTACTTC. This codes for CASSQLGVAGVHEQYF.

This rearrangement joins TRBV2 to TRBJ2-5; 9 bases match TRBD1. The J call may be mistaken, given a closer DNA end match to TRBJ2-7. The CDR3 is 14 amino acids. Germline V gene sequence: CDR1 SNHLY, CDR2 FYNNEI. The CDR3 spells CASTPGQGSYEQYF. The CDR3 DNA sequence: TGTGCCAGCACCCCGGGACAGGGTTCCTACGAGCAGTACTTC.

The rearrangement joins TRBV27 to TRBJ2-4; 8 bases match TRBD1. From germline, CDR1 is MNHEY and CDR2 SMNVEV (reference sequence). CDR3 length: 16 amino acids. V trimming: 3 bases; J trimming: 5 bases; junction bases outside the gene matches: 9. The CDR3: CASSFWTGKGQNIQYF. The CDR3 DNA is TGTGCCAGCAGTTTCTGGACAGGGAAGGGCCAAAACATTCAGTACTTC.

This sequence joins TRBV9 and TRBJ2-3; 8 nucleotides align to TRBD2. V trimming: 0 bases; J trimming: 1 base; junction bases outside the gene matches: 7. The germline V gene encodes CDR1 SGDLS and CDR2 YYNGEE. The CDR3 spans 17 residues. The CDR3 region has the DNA TGTGCCAGCAGCGTAGCTCCCCGGGAGGGTGGCACAGATACGCAGTATTTT. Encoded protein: CASSVAPREGGTDTQYF.

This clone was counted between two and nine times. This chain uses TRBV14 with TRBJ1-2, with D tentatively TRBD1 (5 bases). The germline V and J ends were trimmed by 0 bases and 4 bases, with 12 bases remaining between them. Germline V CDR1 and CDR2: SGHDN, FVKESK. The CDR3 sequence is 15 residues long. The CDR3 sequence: CASSQDLRGLYGYTF. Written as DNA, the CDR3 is TGTGCCAGCAGCCAAGATCTGCGGGGCCTCTATGGCTACACCTTC.

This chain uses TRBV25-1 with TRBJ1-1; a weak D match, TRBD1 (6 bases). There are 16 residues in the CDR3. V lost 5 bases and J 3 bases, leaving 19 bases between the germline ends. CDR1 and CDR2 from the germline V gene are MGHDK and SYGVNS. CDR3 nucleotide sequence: TGTGCCAGCAGTTCGTACAGGGAAGAGGATGACACTGAAGCTTTCTTT. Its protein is CASSSYREEDDTEAFF.

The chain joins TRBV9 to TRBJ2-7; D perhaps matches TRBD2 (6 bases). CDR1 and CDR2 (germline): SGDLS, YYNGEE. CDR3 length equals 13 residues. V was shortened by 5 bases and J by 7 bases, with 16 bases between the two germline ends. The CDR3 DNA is TGTGCCAGCAGTGGGGGGTGGGCGGGGGAGCAGTACTTC. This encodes CASSGGWAGEQYF.

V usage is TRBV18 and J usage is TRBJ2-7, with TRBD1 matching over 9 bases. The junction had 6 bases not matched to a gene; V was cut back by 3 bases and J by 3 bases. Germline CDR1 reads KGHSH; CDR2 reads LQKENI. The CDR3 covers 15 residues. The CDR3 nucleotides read TGTGCCAGCTCACCCGGGGACAGGGAAGGCTACGAGCAGTACTTC. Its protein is CASSPGDREGYEQYF. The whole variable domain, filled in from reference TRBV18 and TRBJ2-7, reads NAGVMQNPRHLVRRRGQEARLRCSPMKGHSHVYWYRQLPEEGLKFMVYLQKENIIDESGMPKERFSAEFPKEGPSILRIQQVVRGDSAAYFCASSPGDREGYEQYFGPGTRLTVT.

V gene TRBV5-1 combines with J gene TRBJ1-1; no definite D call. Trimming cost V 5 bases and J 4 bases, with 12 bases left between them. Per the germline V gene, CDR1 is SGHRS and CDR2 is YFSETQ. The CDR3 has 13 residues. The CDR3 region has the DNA TGCGCCAGCAGAAGGGTGGAGGTCACTGAAGCTTTCTTT. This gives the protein CASRRVEVTEAFF.

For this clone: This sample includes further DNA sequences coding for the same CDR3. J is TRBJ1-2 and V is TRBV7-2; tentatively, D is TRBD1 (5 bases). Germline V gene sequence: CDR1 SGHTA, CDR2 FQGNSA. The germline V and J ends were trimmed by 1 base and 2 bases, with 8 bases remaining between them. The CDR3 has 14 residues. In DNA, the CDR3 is TGTGCCAGCAGCTTAGATCGGGGGAACTATGGCTACACCTTC. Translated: CASSLDRGNYGYTF.

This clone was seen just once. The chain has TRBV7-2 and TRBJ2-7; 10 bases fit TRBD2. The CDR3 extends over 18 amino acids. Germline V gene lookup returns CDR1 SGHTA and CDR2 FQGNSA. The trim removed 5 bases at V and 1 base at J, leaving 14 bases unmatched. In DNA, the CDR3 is TGTGCCAGCAGCCGAACCCGTGGTTCTAGCGGGAGTTCCTACGAGCAGTACTTC. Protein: CASSRTRGSSGSSYEQYF.

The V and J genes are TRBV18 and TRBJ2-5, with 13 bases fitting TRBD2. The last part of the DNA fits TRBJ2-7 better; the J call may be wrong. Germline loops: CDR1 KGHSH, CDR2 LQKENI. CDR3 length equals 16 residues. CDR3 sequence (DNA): TGTGCCAGCTCACCAGGGACTAGCGGGAACGGCTACGAGCAGTACTTC. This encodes CASSPGTSGNGYEQYF.